This TCR beta chain was sequenced in a study of monozygotic twins with inflammatory bowel disease. For this clonotype: The antigen is undetermined.

Study results and limitations: Compared with healthy twins, IBD patients shared fewer clonotypes with others, especially with disease activity. No detectable difference in repertoire similarity separated concordant from discordant twins, possibly as a result of limited power. Variability in patient repertoires may have come partly from differing immunosuppressive treatments. Those with IBD had lower TCRbeta diversity (inverse Simpson) than their healthy co-twins did.

No DNA is given; TCRdb re-called the 5' RACE reads and lists each CDR3 protein once. This sample's table has approximately 140,000 distinct CDR3 sequences. The origin of this receptor is a human donor with ulcerative colitis or Crohn's disease, or a healthy co-twin of an affected twin (not recorded which). The sample taken for sequencing was blood.

The CDR3 here is CASSLWGEQFF. V and J are TRBV27 and TRBJ2-1; TCRdb proposes TRBD1, but this gene call is untestable without DNA. Germline CDR1 is MNHEY and CDR2 is SMNVEV (reference sequence). There are 11 residues in the CDR3.